A single sample gave rise to the 2 T cell receptor beta chains below, sequenced in a study of cytomegalovirus exposure and HLA in healthy donors. Assay: immunoSEQ multiplex PCR; the TCRdb copy retains only in-frame clones and omits some. The profile shows tens of thousands of clones, 90% to 95% of them singletons. The sample taken for sequencing was PBMCs. These receptors all stem from a man younger than 30 in good health and CMV-seronegative.

CDR3 sequence: CAWSGASGLSYEQYF. CDR3 DNA sequence: TGTGCCTGGAGTGGAGCTAGCGGGCTTTCCTACGAGCAGTACTTC. The rearrangement uses TRBV30 and TRBJ2-7; 8 positions agree with TRBD2. Germline CDR1 reads GTSNPN; CDR2 reads SVGIG (reference sequence). This CDR3 region has 15 residues. V dropped 1 base and J dropped 1; count of bases not matched to a gene: 6.

The chain has TRBV19 and TRBJ1-2; weak D call: TRBD1 (5 bases). Trimming removed 1 base at V and 5 bases at J, with 20 bases between. The CDR3 consists of 17 residues. The germline V gene encodes CDR1 LNHDA and CDR2 SQIVND (reference sequence). The CDR3 bases are TGTGCCAGTAGTATAGCGGCGTTGTGGGGGGTCCGATATGGCTACACCTTC. Protein sequence: CASSIAALWGVRYGYTF. Full variable domain (outside the CDR3, taken from reference TRBV19 and TRBJ1-2): DGGITQSPKYLFRKEGQNVTLSCEQNLNHDAMYWYRQDPGQGLRLIYYSQIVNDFQKGDIAEGYSVSREKKESFPLTVTSAQKNPTAFYLCASSIAALWGVRYGYTFGSGTRLTVV.